The entry below gives a single TCR beta chain sequence along with its context. Treatment here: randomized to nivolumab then ipilimumab (arm A) or the reverse (arm B). Here immunoSEQ multiplex PCR was the method, and the copy in TCRdb shows in-frame clones only, minus some. The data contain 9,000 or so clones, 57% of them singletons. The data were taken from a study of sequential checkpoint blockade in melanoma. The wider study: First-line arms were nivolumab then ipilimumab, or the reverse, randomized 1:1. Both treatment sequences were followed by maintenance nivolumab.

The CDR3 runs to 15 residues. In germline, CDR1 is LGHNA, CDR2 YSLEER. V dropped 6 bases and J dropped 1 base, with 14 bases sitting between them. The chain carries TRBV4-3 and TRBJ2-3; D might be TRBD2 (6 bases). This specimen was CD8+ T cells sorted from blood (inferred from file names), taken from a patient given nivolumab and ipilimumab in sequence. The source of this sequence is a human donor with melanoma. In DNA form, the CDR3 reads TGCGCCAGCAGGGAGGGCAGGAGAGGCACAGATACGCAGTATTTT. Its protein product is CASREGRRGTDTQYF.